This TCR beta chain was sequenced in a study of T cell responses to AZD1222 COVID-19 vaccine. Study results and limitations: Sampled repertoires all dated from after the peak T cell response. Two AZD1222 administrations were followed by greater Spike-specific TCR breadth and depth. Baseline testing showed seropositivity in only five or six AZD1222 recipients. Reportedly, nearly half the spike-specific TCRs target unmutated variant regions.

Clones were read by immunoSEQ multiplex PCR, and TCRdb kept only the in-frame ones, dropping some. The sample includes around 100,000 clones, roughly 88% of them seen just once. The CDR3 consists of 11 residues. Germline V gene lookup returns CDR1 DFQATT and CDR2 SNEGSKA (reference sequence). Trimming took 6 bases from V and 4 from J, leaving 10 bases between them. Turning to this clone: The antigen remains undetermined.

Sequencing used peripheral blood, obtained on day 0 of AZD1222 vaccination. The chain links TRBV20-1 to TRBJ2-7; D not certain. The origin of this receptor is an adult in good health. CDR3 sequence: CSAPVGYEQYF. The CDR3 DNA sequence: TGCAGTGCGCCGGTTGGATACGAGCAGTACTTC.